This entry concerns a single T cell receptor beta chain. This clonotype was recorded a few times. Its antigen remains unidentified. No much larger clone is present one base from it, and per-base qualities are unavailable. This entry belongs to a study of response to subunit inactivated influenza vaccine listed by TCRdb under 2018. About the full investigation: To follow how T cells responded to a trivalent subunit inactivated influenza vaccine, the researchers relied on deep quantitative profiling of the T cell receptor repertoire.

Libraries were prepared through RT-PCR. The instrument given in TCRdb is Illumina HiSeq 2500. The public reads were run again by TCRdb, first through fastp at Q25 and then through MiXCR, and only productive beta chains were kept. A single entry per CDR3 protein holds the most common genes and DNA from its merged rows. Here the sample has roughly 670,000 distinct CDR3 sequences; around 13% occur a single time. Roughly 7.2% of the sample is held by the ten biggest clonotypes. Taken from cysteine to phenylalanine, the CDR3 has 16 residues. Here the CDR3 DNA is all that survives: 48 bases in frame from base 1. V gives up 5 bases and J gives up 0 bases, and the segment between their germline ends measures 14 bases. The germline V gene specifies SGHAT as CDR1 and FQNNGV as CDR2. Points the paper makes about the study in general: The authors proposed that each seasonal influenza vaccination may bring in only a limited number of new T cells.

The V and J genes are TRBV11-2 and TRBJ2-1, and possibly TRBD1, on 5 matching bases. This sequence was found in a man in his fifties or sixties who received an inactivated influenza vaccine. Donor details come from another sample of the same person, matched by shared clones. Here the sequenced sample was PBMCs from blood, taken roughly 15 days before vaccination. The encoded CDR3 is CASSPQAGRSYNEQFF. Read as DNA, the sequence is TGTGCCAGCAGCCCCCAGGCAGGGCGCTCCTACAATGAGCAGTTCTTC.